These 16 T cell receptor beta chains were sequenced from one sample in a study of T cell repertoires in cytomegalovirus infection. TCRdb re-analysed the reads in MiXCR, keeping a single row per CDR3 protein. The sample holds hundreds of thousands of distinct CDR3 sequences, around 32% seen once. Their recognized antigens are unknown. Source: cultured PBMCs, taken from culture after CMV antigen stimulation. These receptors all come from a human donor in good health (CMV status not recorded). Some clones in this sample may be carry-over from other donors' samples.

The table lists this clonotype with a few counts. The rearrangement links TRBV7-6 to TRBJ2-7; 8 nucleotides align to TRBD2. The V gene end was trimmed by 1 base and the J gene end by 3 bases; junction bases not matched to a gene: 5. The CDR3 totals 15 residues. Germline V lookup: CDR1 SGHVS, CDR2 FNYEAQ. The CDR3 reads CASSLDRRGDYEQYF. The DNA for the CDR3 is TGTGCCAGCAGCTTAGATCGGCGGGGGGACTACGAGCAGTACTTC.

This clonotype was seen a few times. The V gene is TRBV29-1, the J gene TRBJ1-1; D unresolved. Germline V gene sequence: CDR1 SQVTM, CDR2 ANQGSEA. The CDR3 covers 10 residues. V was shortened by 4 bases and J by 7 bases, with 7 bases between the two germline ends. For the CDR3, the DNA is TGCAGCGTTGGGACTGGTGAAGCTTTCTTT. Its translation is CSVGTGEAFF.

In its sample, this clonotype was seen many times. The chain uses TRBV4-1 and TRBJ2-7; no clear D. From germline, CDR1 is MGHRA and CDR2 YSYEKL. Trimming took 0 bases from V and 6 from J, leaving 3 bases between them. This CDR3 has 11 amino acids. The CDR3 nucleotides are TGCGCCAGCAGCCAAGAAGGCGAGCAGTACTTC. Amino acids: CASSQEGEQYF.

This clonotype was found a few times. The rearrangement joins TRBV20-1 to TRBJ2-4; the D gene could be TRBD1 or TRBD2 (6 bases each). V was clipped by 2 bases and J by 7 bases, with 12 bases between them. CDR3 length: 13 residues. CDR1 is DFQATT, CDR2 SNEGSKA, per germline (reference sequence). The CDR3 bases are TGCAGTGCTAGAATTAGGGGGGCGAACATTCAGTACTTC. It specifies CSARIRGANIQYF.

This chain uses TRBV12-3 or TRBV12-4 with TRBJ2-6; 10 bases agree with TRBD2. The length of the CDR3 is 15 residues. The ends lost 7 bases at V and 4 bases at J; junction bases unmatched: 4. The CDR3 coding sequence is TGTGCCAGCACTAGCGGGGGTATGGGGGCCAACGTCCTGACTTTC. Protein sequence: CASTSGGMGANVLTF.

This clonotype was counted a few times. The CDR3 sequence is CASSQSYGTSGGPKQYF. DNA for the CDR3: TGTGCCAGCAGTCAATCGTACGGAACTAGCGGGGGCCCGAAGCAGTACTTC. This chain uses TRBV12-3 or TRBV12-4 with TRBJ2-5, with 11 bases identical to TRBD2. This CDR3 contains 17 residues. The V and J ends lost 5 bases and 11 bases, in that order; junction bases with no gene match: 19.

At least ten counts were recorded for this clonotype. V usage is TRBV7-2 and J usage is TRBJ1-1, with a weak D call TRBD1 (5 bases). V gave up 5 bases and J gave up 4 bases, with 14 bases separating them. Germline values: CDR1 SGHTA, CDR2 FQGNSA. The length of the CDR3 is 14 residues. The CDR3 coding sequence is TGTGCCAGCAGCCCCGGGGGGGGGTTCACTGAAGCTTTCTTT. Translating gives CASSPGGGFTEAFF. The whole variable domain, remainder taken from reference TRBV7-2 and TRBJ1-1, is GAGVSQSPSNKVTEKGKDVELRCDPISGHTALYWYRQSLGQGLEFLIYFQGNSAPDKSGLPSDRFSAERTGGSVSTLTIQRTQQEDSAVYLCASSPGGGFTEAFFGQGTRLTVV.

This clonotype has a handful of counts. This chain connects TRBV7-2 to TRBJ1-2; TRBD1 matches at 9 bases. Germline CDR1 is SGHTA and CDR2 is FQGNSA. V lost 2 bases to trimming and J lost 4 bases; unmatched junction nucleotides: 5. The CDR3 has 15 amino acids. This CDR3 reads CASSLNGGQGYGYTF. CDR3 in DNA: TGTGCCAGCAGCTTAAACGGGGGACAGGGCTATGGCTACACCTTC. Full variable domain (outside the CDR3, taken from reference TRBV7-2 and TRBJ1-2): GAGVSQSPSNKVTEKGKDVELRCDPISGHTALYWYRQSLGQGLEFLIYFQGNSAPDKSGLPSDRFSAERTGGSVSTLTIQRTQQEDSAVYLCASSLNGGQGYGYTFGSGTRLTVV.

This chain uses TRBV27 with TRBJ1-3; 9 bases agree with TRBD1. CDR3 size: 15 residues. V lost 3 bases, J lost 4 bases, and 4 bases stayed unmatched. CDR1 and CDR2 (germline): MNHEY, SMNVEV (reference sequence). DNA of the CDR3: TGTGCCAGCAGTTTGGACAGGGGAGCCGGAAACACCATATATTTT. It codes for CASSLDRGAGNTIYF.

The CDR3 nucleotides are TGTGCCAGCAGTTACCGTAGACAGTACAATGAGCAGTTCTTC. This gives the protein CASSYRRQYNEQFF. The rearrangement links TRBV6-2 or TRBV6-3 to TRBJ2-1, with a tentative D call TRBD1 (5 bases). This CDR3 is built from 14 residues. Trimming pared 2 bases from V and 4 bases from J, leaving 9 bases between. CDR1 is MNHEY and CDR2 is SVGEGT in the germline V gene.

The V gene is TRBV29-1, the J gene TRBJ2-7; D tentatively reads TRBD1 or TRBD2 (6 bases each). CDR1 and CDR2 from the germline V gene are SQVTM and ANQGSEA. The CDR3 runs 14 residues. With 7 bases removed from V and 1 base from J, the gap between germline ends came to 17 bases. The CDR3 nucleotides read TGCAGCGCGAGGGGGGATTACCGATCCTACGAGCAGTACTTC. It yields the protein CSARGDYRSYEQYF.

The chain couples TRBV28 to TRBJ1-3; D remains ambiguous. V lost 6 bases to trimming and J lost 3 bases, with 6 bases between them. Germline V gene sequence: CDR1 MDHEN, CDR2 SYDVKM. CDR3 length equals 12 residues. The CDR3 nucleotides are TGTGCCAGCAGGTCCATTGGAAACACCATATATTTT. Translated, it gives CASRSIGNTIYF.

This clonotype has only one observation. This chain connects TRBV15 to TRBJ1-1, with D possibly matching TRBD1 (5 bases). The CDR3 spans 14 residues. CDR1 is LNHNV, CDR2 YYDKDF, per germline (reference sequence). With 0 bases removed from V and 5 bases from J, the gap between germline ends came to 10 bases. CDR3 in DNA: TGTGCCACCAGCAGAGATACCCAGGGAACTGAAGCTTTCTTT. It specifies CATSRDTQGTEAFF.

This clonotype was counted ten times or more. A junction boundary mismatches the germline segment, possibly from a read error. The J gene is TRBJ2-7, the V gene TRBV7-2; TRBD2 matches at 10 bases. CDR1 and CDR2 (germline): SGHTA, FQGNSA. The CDR3 is 14 amino acids. The CDR3 reads CASSLAGVWYEQYF. In nucleotides, the CDR3 is TGTGCCAGCAGCCTAGCGGGAGTATGGTACGAGCAGTACTTC.

This clonotype was seen more than once but under ten times. The chain uses TRBV7-8 and TRBJ2-7; D uncertain. Germline values: CDR1 SGHVS, CDR2 FQNEAQ. This CDR3 spans 16 amino acids. V lost 0 bases and J lost 1, with 13 bases in between. CDR3 nucleotide sequence: TGTGCCAGCAGCTTAGCTGCTTTGGGTCGGTCCTACGAGCAGTACTTC. The encoded protein is CASSLAALGRSYEQYF.

This clonotype was observed at least ten times. CDR3 residues: CASSLVGGDTYEQYF. The CDR3, as DNA: TGTGCCAGCAGCTTAGTTGGCGGGGACACCTACGAGCAGTACTTC. The chain uses TRBV7-2 and TRBJ2-7; D might be TRBD1 or TRBD2, each matching 6 bases. Germline-derived CDR1 and CDR2 are SGHTA and FQGNSA. The V end was cut by 1 base, the J end by 2 bases, with 12 bases between. CDR3 length: 15 residues.